Presented here are 10 T cell receptor beta chains from one specimen sequenced in a study of cytomegalovirus exposure and HLA in healthy donors. Vbeta (60) and Jbeta (13) primers were used in the PCR. TCRdb's table, derived via immunoSEQ multiplex PCR, lists solely in-frame clones and lacks some. The sample has around 99,000 clones; approximately 80% are singletons. Sequencing input: PBMCs. The receptors were gathered from a middle-aged man in good health and CMV-seronegative.

J is TRBJ1-1 and V is TRBV5-1; TRBD1 matches at 7 bases. Germline lookup yields CDR1 SGHRS and CDR2 YFSETQ. The CDR3 extends over 15 amino acids. The ends lost 0 bases at V and 1 base at J; junction bases unmatched: 3. CDR3 region: CASSLDGQANTEAFF. The CDR3 coding sequence is TGCGCCAGCAGCTTGGACGGACAGGCGAACACTGAAGCTTTCTTT.

V is TRBV10-3 and J is TRBJ2-2, with a tentative D call TRBD2 (6 bases). Trimming took off 6 bases at V and 3 bases at J, with 14 bases between the two ends. The CDR3 has 15 amino acids. Germline CDR1 reads ENHRY; CDR2 reads SYGVKD. The CDR3 spells CAISPGTLYTGELFF. The DNA for the CDR3 is TGTGCCATCAGCCCCGGGACTTTATACACCGGGGAGCTGTTTTTT.

The J gene is TRBJ1-2, the V gene TRBV6-5; 7 bases are shared with TRBD1. Trimming took 4 bases from V and 1 from J; bases not matched to a gene: 6. The CDR3 has 15 amino acids. CDR1 and CDR2 (germline): MNHEY, SVGAGI. Written as DNA, the CDR3 is TGTGCCAGCAGTTCCCGGGACAGCGGTAACTATGGCTACACCTTC. Residues: CASSSRDSGNYGYTF.

V usage is TRBV6-1 and J usage is TRBJ2-5; D is undetermined. CDR3 length: 16 residues. The germline gives CDR1 MNHNS, CDR2 SASEGT. With 0 bases removed from V and 2 bases from J, the gap between germline ends came to 13 bases. Here the CDR3 reads CASSEAKASRQETQYF. The CDR3 nucleotides read TGTGCCAGCAGTGAAGCGAAGGCATCTAGACAAGAGACCCAGTACTTC.

The gene calls are TRBV7-8 and TRBJ1-4; D is undetermined. CDR3 size: 15 residues. V shed 5 bases and J shed 3 bases, with 13 bases lying between them. Germline V gene data show CDR1 as SGHVS and CDR2 as FQNEAQ. CDR3 nucleotides: TGTGCCAGCAGCGCCCGGACGGGGTCTAATGAAAAACTGTTTTTT. This codes for CASSARTGSNEKLFF.

This clone was seen only a few times. The chain recombines TRBV9 with TRBJ1-6; TRBD1 matches at 7 bases. The CDR3 consists of 14 residues. J was trimmed by 11 bases and V by 3 bases; bases with no gene match: 8. Germline V gives CDR1 SGDLS, CDR2 YYNGEE. This chain's CDR3 is CASSARDSYTPLHF. DNA for the CDR3: TGTGCCAGCAGCGCCCGGGACAGTTATACACCCCTCCACTTT. The full variable domain, rest sourced from reference TRBV9 and TRBJ1-6, is DSGVTQTPKHLITATGQRVTLRCSPRSGDLSVYWYQQSLDQGLQFLIQYYNGEERAKGNILERFSAQQFPDLHSELNLSSLELGDSALYFCASSARDSYTPLHFGNGTRLTVT.

The V gene is TRBV7-8, the J gene TRBJ1-1; D call uncertain. Germline lookup yields CDR1 SGHVS and CDR2 FQNEAQ. CDR3 length: 15 residues. Trimming removed 3 bases from V and 2 bases from J, with 13 bases in between. The CDR3 DNA reads as TGTGCCAGCAGCTTGGGTCAACAGATCAACACTGAAGCTTTCTTT. The encoded protein is CASSLGQQINTEAFF.

The J gene is TRBJ1-6, the V gene TRBV12-2; the listed D gene, TRBD1, was not tested against the DNA. TRBV12-2 counts as a pseudogene. The CDR3 totals 16 residues. CDR3 in amino acids: CASRLAFRTGPPPLHF. CDR3 nucleotide sequence: TGTGCAAGTCGCTTAGCCTTTCGGACAGGGCCCCCACCCCTCCACTTT.

V is TRBV2 and J is TRBJ2-3, with D maybe TRBD1 (5 bases). The CDR3 is made up of 12 amino acids. Germline V CDR1 and CDR2: SNHLY, FYNNEI. V lost 7 bases and J lost 8, with 13 bases in between. The CDR3 sequence is CASIRGSSTQYF. DNA of the CDR3: TGTGCCAGCATAAGGGGCTCGAGTACGCAGTATTTT. Full variable domain (missing parts from reference TRBV2 and TRBJ2-3): EPEVTQTPSHQVTQMGQEVILRCVPISNHLYFYWYRQILGQKVEFLVSFYNNEISEKSEIFDDQFSVERPDGSNFTLKIRSTKLEDSAMYFCASIRGSSTQYFGPGTRLTVL.

The chain uses TRBV29-1 and TRBJ1-4; 10 nucleotides match TRBD1. Unmatched junction bases numbered 6, after V lost 7 bases and J lost 7 bases. The CDR3 loop spans 13 amino acids. Per germline, CDR1 SQVTM and CDR2 ANQGSEA. CDR3: CSARQGATEKLFF. Written as DNA, the CDR3 is TGCAGCGCTAGACAGGGGGCGACTGAAAAACTGTTTTTT.